This T cell receptor (beta chain) was sequenced for a study of shared clonotypes between healthy human individuals. TCRdb's copy holds only in-frame clones and misses some; the assay was immunoSEQ multiplex PCR. The table records fewer than 700,000 clones, roughly 79% of them present only once. V trimming: 0 bases; J trimming: 4 bases; junction bases outside the gene matches: 7. Germline assignment: CDR1 MGHRA and CDR2 YSYEKL. This CDR3 has 16 residues. Sample: PBMCs. This rearrangement joins TRBV4-1 to TRBJ1-2; the match to TRBD1 covers 8 bases. The clonotype originates from a woman aged 40 to 50 in good health. Some clones in this sample may be carry-over from other donors' samples. The CDR3 loop reads CASSQEDRVAGYGYTF. CDR3 coding DNA: TGCGCCAGCAGCCAAGAGGACAGGGTGGCGGGCTATGGCTACACCTTC.